This TCR beta chain derives from a study of T cells expressing NK-cell markers. The CDR3 covers 14 residues. For each CDR3 protein, TCRdb gives one entry from its re-call of the 5' RACE reads, without DNA. The listing contains about 170,000 distinct CDR3 sequences. This rearrangement joins TRBV12-3 or TRBV12-4 to TRBJ1-6. This sequence was found in a man between 18 and 69 years old in good health. The sample was blood T cells: a sorted CD56 or NKG2C T cell subset, CD4+ or CD8+ T cells, or bulk PBMC T cells (not recorded which). The CDR3 sequence is CASSLDGSGTPLHF.